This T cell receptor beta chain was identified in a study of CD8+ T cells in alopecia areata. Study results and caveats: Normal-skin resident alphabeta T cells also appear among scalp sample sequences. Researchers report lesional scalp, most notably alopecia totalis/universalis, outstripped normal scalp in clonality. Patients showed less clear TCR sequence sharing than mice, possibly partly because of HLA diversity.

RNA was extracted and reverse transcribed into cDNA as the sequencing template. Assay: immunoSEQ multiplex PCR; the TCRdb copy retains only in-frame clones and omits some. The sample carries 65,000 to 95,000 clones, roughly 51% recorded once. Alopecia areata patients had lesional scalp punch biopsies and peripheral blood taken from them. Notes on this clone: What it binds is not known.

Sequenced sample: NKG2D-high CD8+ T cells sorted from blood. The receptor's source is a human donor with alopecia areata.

As DNA, the CDR3 is TGTGCCAGCAGCTTTGGTACAAACCCAGATACGCAGTATTTT. It translates to CASSFGTNPDTQYF. The V and J genes are TRBV13 and TRBJ2-3, with D uncertain. V lost 3 bases, J lost 4 bases, and 11 bases lay in between. The CDR3 contains 14 residues. Per germline, CDR1 PRHDT and CDR2 FYEKMQ (reference sequence).